The 2 T cell receptor beta chains presented below share a single source sample, sequenced in a study of T cells in women clearing cervical HPV infection. This table comes from immunoSEQ multiplex PCR, and its TCRdb copy is limited to in-frame clones, with some not included. The ten most abundant clones cover under 8.5% of a sample with about 20,000 clones. The sample taken for sequencing was blood buffy coat. The receptors derive from a woman between 18 and 70 years old with a cervical HPV16 infection that either progressed to CIN3+ or cleared (not recorded which).

With regard to this clone: Sequencing ends 3 residues short of the CDR3 end; the germline J gene provides the rest. This chain links TRBV5-4 with TRBJ2-5; the D gene is possibly TRBD1 (5 bases). V lost 1 base to trimming and J lost 2 bases, with 9 bases between them. The germline V gene has CDR1 SGHNT and CDR2 YYREEE (reference sequence). The CDR3 sequence is 14 residues long. Incomplete CDR3 DNA: TGTGCCAGCAGCTTGCCAGGGCTTCAAGAGACC. This encodes CASSLPGLQET. The full CDR3 protein is CASSLPGLQETQYF.

CDR3 DNA (partial): TGTGCCATCCCTTCGGTGAGCGGGAGGTCGAACACCGGGGAG. Translating gives CAIPSVSGRSNTGE. The CDR3 in full is CAIPSVSGRSNTGELFF. This rearrangement joins TRBV10-3 to TRBJ2-2; 9 bases line up with TRBD2. The CDR3 goes on 3 residues after the read ends, and that part is filled in from the germline J gene. The V gene end was trimmed by 8 bases and the J gene end by 0 bases; junction bases not matched to a gene: 10. Germline lookup yields CDR1 ENHRY and CDR2 SYGVKD. The length of the CDR3 is 17 residues.